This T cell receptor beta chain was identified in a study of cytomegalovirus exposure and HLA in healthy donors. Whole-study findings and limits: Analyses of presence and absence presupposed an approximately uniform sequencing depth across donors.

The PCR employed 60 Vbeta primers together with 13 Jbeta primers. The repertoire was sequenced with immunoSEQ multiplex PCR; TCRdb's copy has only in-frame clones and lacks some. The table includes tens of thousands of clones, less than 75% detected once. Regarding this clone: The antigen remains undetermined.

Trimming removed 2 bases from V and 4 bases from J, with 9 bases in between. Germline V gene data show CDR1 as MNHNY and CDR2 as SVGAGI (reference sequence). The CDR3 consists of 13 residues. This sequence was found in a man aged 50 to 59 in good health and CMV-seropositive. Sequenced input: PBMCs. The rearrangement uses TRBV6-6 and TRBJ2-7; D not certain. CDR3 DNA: TGTGCCAGCAGTTACGCAGGAAGGTACGAGCAGTACTTC. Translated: CASSYAGRYEQYF.